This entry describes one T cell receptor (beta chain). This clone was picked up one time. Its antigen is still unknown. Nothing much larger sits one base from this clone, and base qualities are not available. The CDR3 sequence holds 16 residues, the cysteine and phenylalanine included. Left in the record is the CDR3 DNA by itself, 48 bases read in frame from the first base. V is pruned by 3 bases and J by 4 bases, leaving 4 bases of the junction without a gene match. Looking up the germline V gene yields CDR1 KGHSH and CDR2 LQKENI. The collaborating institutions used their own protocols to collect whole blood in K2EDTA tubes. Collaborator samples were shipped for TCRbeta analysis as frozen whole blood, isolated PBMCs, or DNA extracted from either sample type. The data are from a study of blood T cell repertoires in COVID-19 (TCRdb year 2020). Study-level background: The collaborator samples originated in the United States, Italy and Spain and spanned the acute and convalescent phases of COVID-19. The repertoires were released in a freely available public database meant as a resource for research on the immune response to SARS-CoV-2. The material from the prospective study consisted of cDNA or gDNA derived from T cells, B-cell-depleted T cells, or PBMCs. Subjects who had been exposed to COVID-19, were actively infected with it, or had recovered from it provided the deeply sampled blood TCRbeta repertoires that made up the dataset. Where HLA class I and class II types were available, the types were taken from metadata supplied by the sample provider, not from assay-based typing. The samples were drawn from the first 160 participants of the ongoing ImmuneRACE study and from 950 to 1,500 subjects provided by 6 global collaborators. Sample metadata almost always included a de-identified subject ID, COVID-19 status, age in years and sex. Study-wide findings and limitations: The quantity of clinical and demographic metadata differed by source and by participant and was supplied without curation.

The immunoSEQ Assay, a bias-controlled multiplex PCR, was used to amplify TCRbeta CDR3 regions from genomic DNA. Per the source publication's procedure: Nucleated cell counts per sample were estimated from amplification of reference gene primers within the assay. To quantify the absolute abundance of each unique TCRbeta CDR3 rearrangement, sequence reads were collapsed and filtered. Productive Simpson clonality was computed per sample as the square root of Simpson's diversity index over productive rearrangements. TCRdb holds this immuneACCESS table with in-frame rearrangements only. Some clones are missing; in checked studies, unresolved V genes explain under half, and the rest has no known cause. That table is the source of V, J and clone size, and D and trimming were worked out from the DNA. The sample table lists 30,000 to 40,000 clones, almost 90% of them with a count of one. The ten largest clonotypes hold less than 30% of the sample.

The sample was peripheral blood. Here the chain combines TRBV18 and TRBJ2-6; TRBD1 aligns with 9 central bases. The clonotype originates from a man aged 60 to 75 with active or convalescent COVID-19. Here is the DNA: TGTGCCAGCTCACCCGGGACAGGGACCGGGGCCAACGTCCTGACTTTC. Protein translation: CASSPGTGTGANVLTF.